This T cell receptor beta chain was sequenced during a study of blood T cell repertoires in COVID-19. Using immunoSEQ multiplex PCR, the repertoire was profiled, and TCRdb retains in-frame clones only, with some absent. The data contain about 410,000 clones, roughly 86% of them seen just once; the ten biggest clones take up about 1.7%. This clone was found a few times. This CDR3 contains 14 residues. The V gene's germline CDR1 is SGHRS and CDR2 YFSETQ. Deletions cut 5 bases from V and 12 bases from J, with 21 bases between. The sequenced sample was PBMCs or T cells enriched from blood (not recorded which). The chain is built from TRBV5-1 and TRBJ2-1, with D perhaps matching TRBD2 (6 bases). This sequence was found in a woman aged 25 to 39 who had recovered from COVID-19. In DNA, the CDR3 is TGCGCCAGCAGTCAAAATCCAGGGATGGAGGGGCAGTTCTTC. Protein: CASSQNPGMEGQFF.